These 19 T cell receptor beta chains share one sample of origin, sequenced in a study of blood T cell repertoires in COVID-19. Assay used: immunoSEQ multiplex PCR; TCRdb lists only in-frame clones, some missing. This sample carries about 180,000 clones, roughly 85% of them seen once, and the ten largest clones take 8% to 10%. The sequenced sample consisted of peripheral blood. Receptor source: a man aged 50 to 59 with active or convalescent COVID-19.

This chain joins TRBV25-1 and TRBJ1-5; TRBD1 agrees at 9 bases. Trimming cost V 2 bases and J 6 bases; bases outside gene matches: 5. The length of the CDR3 is 15 residues. Germline V lookup: CDR1 MGHDK, CDR2 SYGVNS. The CDR3 here is CASSEGTGISQPQHF. In nucleotides, the CDR3 is TGTGCCAGCAGTGAAGGGACAGGGATCTCTCAGCCCCAGCATTTT.

This chain links TRBV27 with TRBJ2-2; 11 bases map to TRBD1. The CDR3 is 18 amino acids. With V trimmed by 5 bases and J by 4 bases, 12 bases remained unmatched. Germline lookup yields CDR1 MNHEY and CDR2 SMNVEV (reference sequence). CDR3 residues: CASSPGQGAVGSTGELFF. The CDR3 nucleotides read TGTGCCAGCAGTCCCGGACAGGGGGCTGTTGGTAGCACCGGGGAGCTGTTTTTT.

This chain joins TRBV11-2 and TRBJ2-7; the D gene is possibly TRBD1 (5 bases). The CDR3 spans 12 residues. V dropped 6 bases and J dropped 1 base, with 7 bases sitting between them. Germline-derived CDR1 and CDR2 are SGHAT and FQNNGV. In DNA form, the CDR3 reads TGTGCCAGCAGACAGGAATCCTACGAGCAGTACTTC. This translates into CASRQESYEQYF.

CDR3 residues: CASSPGSTNEKLFF. The CDR3 DNA is TGTGCCAGCAGCCCAGGGTCAACTAATGAAAAACTGTTTTTT. The V and J genes are TRBV7-9 and TRBJ1-4; possibly TRBD1 for D (5 bases). From germline, CDR1 is SEHNR and CDR2 FQNEAQ (reference sequence). The CDR3 runs 14 residues. V lost 5 bases and J lost 0, with 7 bases in between.

V gene TRBV6-1 combines with J gene TRBJ1-2, with a tentative D call TRBD1 (6 bases). The CDR3 runs 16 residues. Germline V gene sequence: CDR1 MNHNS, CDR2 SASEGT. V lost 4 bases to trimming and J lost 5 bases, with 20 bases between them. CDR3 nucleotides: TGTGCCAGCAGTGCCCTGGGGGGGGGCGCTGGGTATGGCTACACCTTC. Its protein product is CASSALGGGAGYGYTF.

V and J are TRBV28 and TRBJ1-5, with D possibly being TRBD1 (5 bases). CDR1 is MDHEN, CDR2 SYDVKM, per germline. This CDR3 is 15 amino acids long. The germline V and J ends were trimmed by 6 bases and 2 bases, with 14 bases remaining between them. The CDR3 region has the DNA TGTGCCAGCAGCCAAGGGGCCCACGGCAATCAGCCCCAGCATTTT. This gives the protein CASSQGAHGNQPQHF.

The chain has TRBV24-1 and TRBJ2-7; D possibly corresponds to TRBD2 (6 bases). This CDR3 is built from 13 residues. Germline V lookup: CDR1 KGHDR, CDR2 SFDVKD. Trimming took off 4 bases at V and 1 base at J, with 7 bases between the two ends. In DNA, the CDR3 is TGTGCCACCAGTGAGGGGGGATCCTACGAGCAGTACTTC. It translates to CATSEGGSYEQYF.

The J gene is TRBJ1-5, the V gene TRBV18; D is unclear. With 5 bases removed from V and 0 bases from J, the gap between germline ends came to 11 bases. CDR1 is KGHSH, CDR2 LQKENI, per germline. The CDR3 runs 15 residues. The CDR3 DNA reads as TGTGCCAGCTCAACATCGTCAGATAGCAATCAGCCCCAGCATTTT. This gives the protein CASSTSSDSNQPQHF. Variable domain in full (rest from reference TRBV18 and TRBJ1-5): NAGVMQNPRHLVRRRGQEARLRCSPMKGHSHVYWYRQLPEEGLKFMVYLQKENIIDESGMPKERFSAEFPKEGPSILRIQQVVRGDSAAYFCASSTSSDSNQPQHFGDGTRLSIL.

This clone turned up a few times. J is TRBJ2-3 and V is TRBV30; 9 bases agree with TRBD2. The V gene's germline CDR1 is GTSNPN and CDR2 SVGIG (reference sequence). Trimming removed 0 bases from V and 3 bases from J; junction bases left unmatched: 7. The CDR3 loop spans 16 amino acids. DNA of the CDR3: TGTGCCTGGAGTGTTTCTTGGGCGGGAGGGACAGATACGCAGTATTTT. It encodes CAWSVSWAGGTDTQYF.

A few counts support this clone. This chain uses TRBV6-5 with TRBJ1-1, with D perhaps matching TRBD1 (5 bases). This CDR3 has 14 amino acids. Germline V gene sequence: CDR1 MNHEY, CDR2 SVGAGI. The V end lost 2 bases, the J end lost 5 bases, and 12 bases lay between the germline ends. This chain's CDR3 is CASSYGGGRTEAFF. The DNA for the CDR3 is TGTGCCAGCAGTTACGGGGGAGGAAGGACTGAAGCTTTCTTT.

As DNA, the CDR3 is TGTGCCAGCTCACCGGGACAGGGCGCTGAAGCTTTCTTT. Its translation is CASSPGQGAEAFF. V and J are TRBV18 and TRBJ1-1; 9 bases align to TRBD1. V dropped 3 bases and J dropped 6; count of bases not matched to a gene: 2. CDR1 and CDR2 (germline): KGHSH, LQKENI. The CDR3 loop spans 13 amino acids.

The chain recombines TRBV5-4 with TRBJ1-2; a weak D match, TRBD1 (5 bases). This CDR3 is built from 11 residues. V was pared by 4 bases and J by 10 bases, with 11 bases between. Germline CDR1 is SGHNT and CDR2 is YYREEE (reference sequence). This CDR3 is CASSGQGYYTF. The CDR3 nucleotides are TGTGCCAGCAGCGGTCAGGGTTACTACACCTTC.

The V gene is TRBV7-2, the J gene TRBJ2-1; possible D gene TRBD1, 6 bases. Trimming stripped 5 bases from V and 9 bases from J, with 17 bases between. The germline V gene has CDR1 SGHTA and CDR2 FQGNSA. The CDR3 contains 14 residues. The CDR3 sequence: CASSGRTVPREQFF. As DNA, the CDR3 is TGTGCCAGCAGCGGCCGGACAGTTCCCCGTGAGCAGTTCTTC.

The chain carries TRBV10-3 and TRBJ1-4; D gene uncertain. With 6 bases removed from V and 0 bases from J, the gap between germline ends came to 8 bases. The CDR3 is 14 amino acids. Germline CDR1 is ENHRY and CDR2 is SYGVKD. The DNA of the CDR3 is TGTGCCATCAGCCCAATCCCAACTAATGAAAAACTGTTTTTT. It encodes CAISPIPTNEKLFF.

V and J are TRBV5-5 and TRBJ2-3, with 7 bases fitting TRBD1. The CDR3 totals 16 residues. CDR1 is SGHKS, CDR2 YYEKEE, per germline (reference sequence). The V and J ends lost 0 bases and 2 bases, in that order; junction bases with no gene match: 6. The CDR3 region has the DNA TGTGCCAGCAGCTTGGGGACAGGAGCCTTCACAGATACGCAGTATTTT. This gives the protein CASSLGTGAFTDTQYF.

This clone was seen more than once but under ten times. The chain carries TRBV11-3 and TRBJ2-2; a weak D match, TRBD2 (5 bases). This CDR3 has 18 amino acids. The V gene lost 2 bases and the J gene lost 0 bases, with 16 bases spanning the gap. Germline lookup yields CDR1 SGHNT and CDR2 YENEEA. The CDR3 DNA reads as TGTGCCAGCAGCTTATATTACGGAGGAGGAGCGAACACCGGGGAGCTGTTTTTT. Residues: CASSLYYGGGANTGELFF.

The chain uses TRBV25-1 and TRBJ2-2, with a weak D call TRBD2 (6 bases). CDR3 length: 15 amino acids. Germline CDR1 and CDR2: MGHDK and SYGVNS. V was shortened by 9 bases and J by 3 bases, with 17 bases between the two germline ends. CDR3 coding DNA: TGTGCCAGTAGAGTTTCCGGCGGGGACACCGGGGAGCTGTTTTTT. As protein: CASRVSGGDTGELFF.

This sequence joins TRBV6-5 and TRBJ1-2; 9 nucleotides align to TRBD1. This CDR3 spans 13 amino acids. J lost 8 bases, V lost 3 bases, and 4 bases had no gene match. The germline CDR1 and CDR2 sequences are MNHEY and SVGAGI. This chain's CDR3 is CASSYGTGSGYTF. The DNA of the CDR3 is TGTGCCAGCAGTTATGGGACAGGGAGCGGCTACACCTTC.

The J gene is TRBJ2-2, the V gene TRBV7-6, with a weak D call TRBD1 (6 bases). V was trimmed by 5 bases and J by 2 bases, leaving 21 bases between them. There are 18 residues in the CDR3. Germline V CDR1 and CDR2: SGHVS, FNYEAQ. CDR3 residues: CASSHRPAGTPNTGELFF. CDR3 sequence (DNA): TGTGCCAGCAGCCACAGACCGGCCGGGACACCAAACACCGGGGAGCTGTTTTTT. Supplemented by reference TRBV7-6 and TRBJ2-2, the full variable domain reads GAGVSQSPRYKVTKRGQDVALRCDPISGHVSLYWYRQALGQGPEFLTYFNYEAQQDKSGLPNDRFSAERPEGSISTLTIQRTEQRDSAMYRCASSHRPAGTPNTGELFFGEGSRLTVL.